A single sample is the source of the 2 T cell receptor beta chains below, sequenced in a study of beta chain features in type 1 diabetes. Regarding the study as a whole: Among all four CD4+ subsets, Type 1 diabetes patients had TCRB CDR3s that were moderately but significantly shorter.

Which antigens these TCRs recognize remains unknown. As every portion of the isolated RNA was reverse transcribed, the sequencing read expressed TCRB transcripts. Repertoires were generated with immunoSEQ multiplex PCR, while TCRdb's copy carries only in-frame clones and drops some. Here the sample spans hundreds of thousands of clones, approximately 10% being singletons. Material for sequencing was naive CD4+ T cells from blood. These receptors were collected from a man younger than 45 with type 1 diabetes.

The chain has TRBV18 and TRBJ2-1; the D gene is possibly TRBD1 (6 bases). This CDR3 region has 14 residues. CDR1 KGHSH and CDR2 LQKENI come from the germline V gene. V shed 6 bases and J shed 5 bases, with 14 bases lying between them. Here the CDR3 DNA reads TGTGCCAGCTCGATGGACAGAATCGACAATGAGCAGTTCTTC. It translates to CASSMDRIDNEQFF.

A few counts support this clone. The chain uses TRBV11-2 and TRBJ2-3, with TRBD2 identical over 11 bases. The germline gives CDR1 SGHAT, CDR2 FQNNGV. There are 19 residues in the CDR3. Trimming cost V 5 bases and J 4 bases; bases outside gene matches: 17. CDR3 loop: CASSRFIAGGPRGPDTQYF. The CDR3 DNA reads as TGTGCCAGCAGCCGGTTCATAGCGGGGGGGCCAAGAGGTCCAGATACGCAGTATTTT. The whole variable domain, remainder taken from reference TRBV11-2 and TRBJ2-3, is EAGVAQSPRYKIIEKRQSVAFWCNPISGHATLYWYQQILGQGPKLLIQFQNNGVVDDSQLPKDRFSAERLKGVDSTLKIQPAKLEDSAVYLCASSRFIAGGPRGPDTQYFGPGTRLTVL.